This passage covers 22 T cell receptor beta chains from one sample sequenced in a study of blood T cells in healthy people across ages. A second PCR, run for about 7 to 11 cycles, used a sample-barcoded 5' primer plus a J-beta primer mix. TCRdb passed the 5' RACE reads through MiXCR, listing each CDR3 protein once. The sample has 1,500,000 or so distinct CDR3 sequences, approximately 59% seen once; the top ten hold 5% to 7%. Material for sequencing was blood. The receptors stem from a man between 18 and 35 years old in good health.

This clonotype has only a few counts. The chain recombines TRBV6-1 with TRBJ2-7; D unclear. Per the germline V gene, CDR1 is MNHNS and CDR2 is SASEGT. This CDR3 region has 13 residues. Trimming took 9 bases from V and 0 from J, leaving 12 bases between them. The CDR3 coding sequence is TGTGCCAGTTCCCCCAGTGTCTCCTACGAGCAGTACTTC. Translated: CASSPSVSYEQYF.

This sequence joins TRBV25-1 and TRBJ2-1; the match to TRBD1 covers 8 bases. The length of the CDR3 is 16 residues. In germline, CDR1 is MGHDK, CDR2 SYGVNS. The V and J ends lost 4 bases and 3 bases, in that order; junction bases with no gene match: 8. The CDR3: CASSGPGQAIYNEQFF. In DNA form, the CDR3 reads TGTGCCAGCAGTGGTCCGGGACAGGCAATCTACAATGAGCAGTTCTTC.

This clonotype was observed a handful of times. The chain combines TRBV12-3 or TRBV12-4 with TRBJ2-3; the D gene is possibly TRBD2 (5 bases). The CDR3 spans 13 residues. Trimming took off 5 bases at V and 6 bases at J, with 12 bases between the two ends. The CDR3 DNA reads TGTGCCAGCAGTCCCGCCGGCGGGGATACGCAGTATTTT. Translated, it gives CASSPAGGDTQYF.

V and J are TRBV6-2 or TRBV6-3 and TRBJ2-7, with 8 bases identical to TRBD1. This CDR3 contains 16 residues. Germline CDR1 reads MNHEY; CDR2 reads SVGEGT. The J segment lost 0 bases and the V segment lost 2 bases, leaving 6 bases of the junction unmatched. As DNA, the CDR3 is TGTGCCAGCAGTTACGCCCGCAGGGGGCCCTCCTACGAGCAGTACTTC. Translating it yields CASSYARRGPSYEQYF.

Only one count was recorded for this clonotype. The J gene is TRBJ1-1, the V gene TRBV5-1; no firm D call. V was cut by 5 bases and J by 2 bases, with 10 bases left in between. Germline V gene data show CDR1 as SGHRS and CDR2 as YFSETQ. This CDR3 contains 13 residues. The CDR3 loop reads CASRVDPNTEAFF. The CDR3 coding sequence is TGCGCCAGCAGGGTAGACCCCAACACTGAAGCTTTCTTT.

This rearrangement joins TRBV14 to TRBJ2-5; D unclear. V was shortened by 4 bases and J by 1 base, with 16 bases between the two germline ends. The CDR3 is 16 amino acids. The germline CDR1 and CDR2 sequences are SGHDN and FVKESK. The CDR3 coding sequence is TGTGCCAGCAGCCGTCGAAAGAACCAGCCCCAAGAGACCCAGTACTTC. Amino acids: CASSRRKNQPQETQYF.

The CDR3 loop is CASTIGPTGGKQYF. For the CDR3, the DNA is TGTGCCAGCACCATTGGACCGACGGGGGGGAAGCAGTACTTC. The rearrangement uses TRBV9 and TRBJ2-7; the match to TRBD2 covers 8 bases. This CDR3 is 14 amino acids long. Unmatched junction bases numbered 13, after V lost 6 bases and J lost 8 bases. Germline V CDR1 and CDR2: SGDLS, YYNGEE.

Only a few counts were recorded for this clonotype. In DNA, the CDR3 is TGTGCCAGCAGTCAGGTCGGGACAGGGAGCTCCTACGAGCAGTACTTC. As protein: CASSQVGTGSSYEQYF. This chain joins TRBV12-3 or TRBV12-4 and TRBJ2-7; the match to TRBD1 covers 9 bases. This CDR3 spans 16 amino acids. The V and J ends lost 5 bases and 0 bases, in that order; junction bases with no gene match: 8.

This clonotype was counted a few times. The V and J genes are TRBV20-1 and TRBJ1-1; D uncertain. V was pared by 2 bases and J by 8 bases, with 9 bases between. CDR1 is DFQATT and CDR2 is SNEGSKA in the germline V gene (reference sequence). CDR3 length equals 11 residues. CDR3 in amino acids: CSARPTEEAFF. In nucleotides, the CDR3 is TGCAGTGCTAGACCAACAGAAGAAGCTTTCTTT.

The rearrangement joins TRBV12-5 to TRBJ1-4; D call uncertain. Germline lookup yields CDR1 LGHNT and CDR2 FRNRAP. Trimming removed 8 bases from V and 8 bases from J, with 15 bases in between. This CDR3 is built from 13 residues. Written as DNA, the CDR3 is TGTGCTAGTCGGGCAGGTTCTGACGAAAAACTGTTTTTT. This encodes CASRAGSDEKLFF.

The rearrangement links TRBV6-1 to TRBJ1-2; 7 bases are a match to TRBD1. Trimming removed 5 bases from V and 6 bases from J; junction bases left unmatched: 9. This CDR3 region has 14 residues. The germline CDR1 and CDR2 sequences are MNHNS and SASEGT. CDR3 sequence: CASSLRQGPHGYTF. The CDR3 DNA follows: TGTGCCAGCAGTCTCCGACAGGGACCACATGGCTACACCTTC.

V and J are TRBV7-9 and TRBJ2-4, with 15 bases that match TRBD2. V lost 5 bases and J lost 13; bases outside the gene matches: 6. Germline loops: CDR1 SEHNR, CDR2 FQNEAQ (reference sequence). CDR3 size: 14 residues. For the CDR3, the DNA is TGTGCCAGCAGCCAAGGGACTAGCGGGAGGACGCAGTACTTC. Its protein product is CASSQGTSGRTQYF. The full variable domain, its missing parts supplied by reference TRBV7-9 and TRBJ2-4, is DTGVSQNPRHKITKRGQNVTFRCDPISEHNRLYWYRQTLGQGPEFLTYFQNEAQLEKSRLLSDRFSAERPKGSFSTLEIQRTEQGDSAMYLCASSQGTSGRTQYFGAGTRLSVL.

The rearrangement links TRBV7-9 to TRBJ1-2; unclear D gene. With 1 base removed from V and 4 bases from J, the gap between germline ends came to 10 bases. This CDR3 is built from 14 residues. Germline V CDR1 and CDR2: SEHNR, FQNEAQ (reference sequence). CDR3 nucleotide sequence: TGTGCCAGCAGCTTAGTCGATCCTATCTATGGCTACACCTTC. Translation: CASSLVDPIYGYTF.

The chain combines TRBV9 with TRBJ2-1; weak D call: TRBD2 (6 bases). Trimming stripped 3 bases from V and 4 bases from J, with 17 bases between. Looked up from germline, CDR1 is SGDLS and CDR2 is YYNGEE. This CDR3 comprises 16 residues. The CDR3, as DNA: TGTGCCAGCAGCGCCCGGGCGAGTAGCGGTTACAATGAGCAGTTCTTC. Its translation is CASSARASSGYNEQFF.

There are a few counts of this clonotype. Here the CDR3 DNA reads TGTGCCAGCAGTTACGGGCTAGAGGTCTACAATGAGCAGTTCTTC. Protein: CASSYGLEVYNEQFF. The chain uses TRBV6-5 and TRBJ2-1; no reliable D call. Per germline, CDR1 MNHEY and CDR2 SVGAGI. CDR3 length: 15 residues. V shed 2 bases and J shed 3 bases, with 11 bases lying between them.

This clonotype was detected ten times or more. The V gene is TRBV27, the J gene TRBJ2-7; D is unresolved. The CDR3 is made up of 13 amino acids. Germline-derived CDR1 and CDR2 are MNHEY and SMNVEV (reference sequence). V lost 0 bases and J lost 1, with 4 bases in between. As DNA, the CDR3 is TGTGCCAGCAGTTTATCACTTTCCTACGAGCAGTACTTC. Its translation: CASSLSLSYEQYF.

This CDR3 is CAVGDLNSPLHF. The CDR3 DNA follows: TGTGCCGTCGGGGATCTTAATTCACCCCTCCACTTT. J is TRBJ1-6 and V is TRBV10-3, with D uncertain. Trimming stripped 11 bases from V and 6 bases from J, with 11 bases between. The CDR3 totals 12 residues. Germline V gene sequence: CDR1 ENHRY, CDR2 SYGVKD.

This clonotype came up a few times. The gene calls are TRBV27 and TRBJ2-7; D remains ambiguous. The V end was cut by 4 bases, the J end by 1 base, with 11 bases between. The germline CDR1 and CDR2 sequences are MNHEY and SMNVEV (reference sequence). This CDR3 is 14 amino acids long. CDR3 protein: CASSSLGPSYEQYF. CDR3 nucleotides: TGTGCCAGCAGTTCCCTAGGGCCATCCTACGAGCAGTACTTC.

The gene calls are TRBV4-1 and TRBJ2-4; 7 nucleotides agree with TRBD2. Near its end, the DNA agrees better with TRBJ2-7, so the J call may be wrong. The CDR3 has 15 residues. CDR1 is MGHRA and CDR2 is YSYEKL in the germline V gene. CDR3 region: CASSQGIAGSYEQYF. In nucleotides, the CDR3 is TGCGCCAGCAGCCAAGGGATAGCGGGCTCGTACGAGCAGTACTTC.

The rearrangement joins TRBV5-1 to TRBJ1-1, with a possible D match to TRBD1 (5 bases). Looked up from germline, CDR1 is SGHRS and CDR2 is YFSETQ. The CDR3 covers 15 residues. V lost 0 bases and J 4 bases, leaving 13 bases between the germline ends. In nucleotides, the CDR3 is TGCGCCAGCAGCTTGGGGGCGACAGCGTCCACTGAAGCTTTCTTT. It encodes CASSLGATASTEAFF.

This clonotype was seen only a few times. The chain is built from TRBV4-1 and TRBJ2-7, with D uncertain. Germline CDR1 MGHRA, CDR2 YSYEKL. V gave up 1 base and J gave up 3 bases, with 7 bases separating them. There are 13 residues in the CDR3. CDR3 region: CASSQAAGYEQYF. The CDR3 DNA sequence: TGCGCCAGCAGCCAAGCCGCCGGCTACGAGCAGTACTTC.

This clonotype turned up a few times. The chain has TRBV29-1 and TRBJ2-4; TRBD1 is a possible D gene (5 bases). The CDR3 has 14 amino acids. In germline, CDR1 is SQVTM, CDR2 ANQGSEA. V gave up 5 bases and J gave up 3 bases, with 14 bases separating them. CDR3 region: CSVSLGADKNIQYF. In DNA, the CDR3 is TGCAGCGTTTCCCTAGGGGCAGACAAAAACATTCAGTACTTC. Based on the CDR3 plus reference TRBV29-1 and TRBJ2-4, the full variable domain is SAVISQKPSRDICQRGTSLTIQCQVDSQVTMMFWYRQQPGQSLTLIATANQGSEATYESGFVIDKFPISRPNLTFSTLTVSNMSPEDSSIYLCSVSLGADKNIQYFGAGTRLSVL.